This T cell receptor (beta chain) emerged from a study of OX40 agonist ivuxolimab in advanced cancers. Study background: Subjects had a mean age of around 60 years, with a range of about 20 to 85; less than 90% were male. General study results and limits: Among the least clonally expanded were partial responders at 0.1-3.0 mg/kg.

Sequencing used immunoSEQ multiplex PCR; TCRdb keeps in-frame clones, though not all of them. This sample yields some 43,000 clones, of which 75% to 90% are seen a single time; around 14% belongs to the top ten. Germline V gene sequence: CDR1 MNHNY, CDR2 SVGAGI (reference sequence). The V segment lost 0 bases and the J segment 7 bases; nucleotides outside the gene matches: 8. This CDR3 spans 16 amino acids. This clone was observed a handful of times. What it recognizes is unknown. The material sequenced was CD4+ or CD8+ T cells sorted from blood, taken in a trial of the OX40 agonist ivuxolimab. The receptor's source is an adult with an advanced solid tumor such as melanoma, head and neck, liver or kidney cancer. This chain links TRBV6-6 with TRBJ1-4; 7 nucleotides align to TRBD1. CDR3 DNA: TGTGCCAGCAGTTACTCGAAGGAGGGACAGCCTGAAAAACTGTTTTTT. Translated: CASSYSKEGQPEKLFF.